The 32 T cell receptor beta chains below come from one sample, sequenced in a study of chemoradiotherapy in HPV16-positive cancers. Sequencing used immunoSEQ multiplex PCR; TCRdb keeps in-frame clones, though not all of them. This sample carries 25,000 to 35,000 clones, 91% of them seen once, and the ten largest clones take about 20%. The input for sequencing was blood, taken from a patient who underwent chemoradiotherapy. Receptors were obtained from a human donor with HPV-associated anogenital cancer.

The rearrangement joins TRBV7-8 to TRBJ2-3; weak D call: TRBD2 (6 bases). Germline values: CDR1 SGHVS, CDR2 FQNEAQ. Trimming shortened V by 1 base and J by 4 bases, and 9 bases separated the two germline ends. The CDR3 runs 14 residues. The CDR3 coding sequence is TGTGCCAGCAGCTTAGTCGGCGGGGCAGATACGCAGTATTTT. This sequence encodes CASSLVGGADTQYF.

Points on this clone: Sequence at one end of the junction differs from germline and may be a read error. The V call is TRBV30, the J call TRBJ1-5, with D possibly being TRBD1 (5 bases). The CDR3 totals 14 residues. Germline V gene sequence: CDR1 GTSNPN, CDR2 SVGIG (reference sequence). The CDR3 DNA reads as TGCGCTAGTTCGGGCCGGGACAGCAATCAGCCCCAGCATTTT. Amino acid sequence: CASSGRDSNQPQHF.

This chain connects TRBV7-8 to TRBJ2-7; either TRBD1 or TRBD2 may supply D (6 bases each). Germline V gene data show CDR1 as SGHVS and CDR2 as FQNEAQ. V lost 1 base, J lost 4 bases, and 11 bases lay in between. The CDR3 extends over 14 amino acids. The CDR3 region is CASSLEQGTYEQYF. The CDR3 nucleotides read TGTGCCAGCAGCTTAGAGCAGGGGACTTACGAGCAGTACTTC. Full variable domain (rest looked up from reference TRBV7-8 and TRBJ2-7): GAGVSQSPRYKVAKRGQDVALRCDPISGHVSLFWYQQALGQGPEFLTYFQNEAQLDKSGLPSDRFFAERPEGSVSTLKIQRTQQEDSAVYLCASSLEQGTYEQYFGPGTRLTVT.

V and J are TRBV7-9 and TRBJ2-7; no reliable D call. Trimming left V 4 bases short and J 5 bases short, with 15 bases between. The CDR3 runs 14 residues. The germline V gene has CDR1 SEHNR and CDR2 FQNEAQ (reference sequence). DNA for the CDR3: TGTGCCAGCAGCTCAGGTTACAGTTCTCACGAGCAGTACTTC. Protein sequence: CASSSGYSSHEQYF.

The chain recombines TRBV19 with TRBJ2-5; D may match TRBD1 or TRBD2 (5 bases each). CDR1 is LNHDA and CDR2 is SQIVND in the germline V gene (reference sequence). The ends were cut back, 5 bases at V and 1 base at J, with 8 bases in the middle. CDR3 length: 13 amino acids. CDR3 protein: CASSGGLQETQYF. The DNA for the CDR3 is TGTGCCAGTAGTGGGGGTCTCCAAGAGACCCAGTACTTC. The full variable domain, its missing parts supplied by reference TRBV19 and TRBJ2-5, is DGGITQSPKYLFRKEGQNVTLSCEQNLNHDAMYWYRQDPGQGLRLIYYSQIVNDFQKGDIAEGYSVSREKKESFPLTVTSAQKNPTAFYLCASSGGLQETQYFGPGTRLLVL.

The chain employs TRBV4-1 and TRBJ2-5; D is unclear. The CDR3 totals 14 residues. V was clipped by 0 bases and J by 2 bases, with 7 bases between them. The germline V gene encodes CDR1 MGHRA and CDR2 YSYEKL. Written as DNA, the CDR3 is TGCGCCAGCAGCCAAGATCAGTTACAAGAGACCCAGTACTTC. Protein product: CASSQDQLQETQYF.

This chain uses TRBV18 with TRBJ1-1; perhaps TRBD1 as D (6 bases). This CDR3 contains 15 residues. Trimming cost V 2 bases and J 0 bases, with 10 bases left between them. CDR1 is KGHSH and CDR2 is LQKENI in the germline V gene. Here the CDR3 reads CASSPGAGVNTEAFF. The CDR3 DNA follows: TGTGCCAGCTCACCAGGGGCAGGGGTGAACACTGAAGCTTTCTTT.

This chain joins TRBV19 and TRBJ2-5, with D perhaps being TRBD1 or TRBD2 (5 bases each). The CDR3 sequence is 15 residues long. The V gene lost 5 bases and the J gene lost 7 bases, with 20 bases spanning the gap. CDR1 is LNHDA and CDR2 is SQIVND in the germline V gene (reference sequence). The chain's CDR3 is CASSSTGRGVVTQYF. The CDR3 DNA follows: TGTGCCAGTAGTTCGACGGGGCGCGGAGTTGTGACCCAGTACTTC.

The J gene is TRBJ2-3, the V gene TRBV4-2; D ambiguous. Germline CDR1 reads LGHNA; CDR2 reads YNFKEQ. The CDR3 totals 15 residues. V lost 0 bases, J lost 3 bases, and 10 bases lay in between. CDR3 DNA: TGTGCCAGCAGCCAAGAGATAGTCCGGACAGATACGCAGTATTTT. This sequence encodes CASSQEIVRTDTQYF.

The V and J genes are TRBV30 and TRBJ1-5; D is undetermined. CDR1 is GTSNPN, CDR2 SVGIG, per germline (reference sequence). The CDR3 runs to 18 residues. V was pared by 0 bases and J by 0 bases, with 18 bases between. The CDR3, as DNA: TGTGCCTGGAGTGTAGGTACACCTTGGGAGGTTAGCAATCAGCCCCAGCATTTT. Translated, it gives CAWSVGTPWEVSNQPQHF.

V usage is TRBV5-1 and J usage is TRBJ2-5, with D perhaps assigned TRBD1 or TRBD2 (5 bases each). The V gene lost 4 bases and the J gene lost 5 bases, with 18 bases spanning the gap. The CDR3 spans 15 residues. Germline CDR1 and CDR2: SGHRS and YFSETQ. The CDR3 reads CASSRPGTLEETQYF. In DNA, the CDR3 is TGCGCCAGCAGCCGTCCCGGGACCCTCGAGGAGACCCAGTACTTC.

The CDR3 loop is CASSLGQGNGYTF. CDR3 sequence (DNA): TGTGCCAGCAGTCTCGGACAGGGGAACGGCTACACCTTC. The chain carries TRBV28 and TRBJ1-2; 9 nucleotides match TRBD1. CDR3 length: 13 residues. Trimming cost V 5 bases and J 8 bases; bases outside gene matches: 6. Germline loops: CDR1 MDHEN, CDR2 SYDVKM.

The chain uses TRBV5-8 and TRBJ1-2; D is undetermined. The CDR3 is 12 residues long. Germline CDR1 is SGHTS and CDR2 is YDEGEE. V was clipped by 4 bases and J by 2 bases, with 6 bases between them. This CDR3 is CASSTDNYGYTF. DNA of the CDR3: TGTGCCAGCAGCACGGACAACTATGGCTACACCTTC.

CDR3 protein: CAWSVVRYEQYF. In nucleotides, the CDR3 is TGTGCCTGGAGTGTAGTTCGTTACGAGCAGTACTTC. The rearrangement links TRBV30 to TRBJ2-7; D is ambiguous. The CDR3 runs to 12 residues. V lost 0 bases and J 4 bases, leaving 7 bases between the germline ends. CDR1 is GTSNPN, CDR2 SVGIG, per germline (reference sequence). Full variable domain (remainder filled in from reference TRBV30 and TRBJ2-7): SQTIHQWPATLVQPVGSPLSLECTVEGTSNPNLYWYRQAAGRGLQLLFYSVGIGQISSEVPQNLSASRPQDRQFILSSKKLLLSDSGFYLCAWSVVRYEQYFGPGTRLTVT.

The rearrangement links TRBV30 to TRBJ1-4; D is uncertain. The germline V gene encodes CDR1 GTSNPN and CDR2 SVGIG (reference sequence). The CDR3 contains 14 residues. With 4 bases removed from V and 7 bases from J, the gap between germline ends came to 16 bases. The CDR3 DNA reads as TGTGCCTGGAAGCGGAAGAGGGCATCTGAAAAACTGTTTTTT. Its protein product is CAWKRKRASEKLFF.

The chain couples TRBV28 to TRBJ1-5, with TRBD1 as a possible D gene (6 bases). Germline values: CDR1 MDHEN, CDR2 SYDVKM. There are 16 residues in the CDR3. Trimming cost V 3 bases and J 3 bases, with 15 bases left between them. CDR3 residues: CASSFGGRGDNQPQHF. For the CDR3, the DNA is TGTGCCAGCAGTTTCGGGGGGCGTGGGGACAATCAGCCCCAGCATTTT.

The chain combines TRBV14 with TRBJ2-3; no clear D. The germline V gene encodes CDR1 SGHDN and CDR2 FVKESK. CDR3 length: 14 residues. V dropped 4 bases and J dropped 0 bases, with 8 bases sitting between them. The CDR3 loop is CASSRRLSTDTQYF. CDR3 nucleotides: TGTGCCAGCAGCCGGAGACTTAGCACAGATACGCAGTATTTT.

Here the CDR3 DNA reads TGCGCCAGCAGCCATCAGACAGTGATGAACACTGAAGCTTTCTTT. Amino acids: CASSHQTVMNTEAFF. The gene calls are TRBV4-1 and TRBJ1-1; TRBD1 might be the D (5 bases). Germline V gene lookup returns CDR1 MGHRA and CDR2 YSYEKL. This CDR3 region has 15 residues. Between the trimmed V and J ends, which lost 3 bases and 0 bases, there was a span of 11 bases.

This sequence joins TRBV5-4 and TRBJ2-7, with TRBD1 matching 8 bases. Germline V gene lookup returns CDR1 SGHNT and CDR2 YYREEE (reference sequence). The CDR3 has 16 residues. Germline trimming cut 3 bases from V and 3 bases from J; bases unmatched to any gene: 11. Here the CDR3 DNA reads TGTGCCAGCAGCTCCCCAGACAGGGGTGGCCTCTACGAGCAGTACTTC. Protein sequence: CASSSPDRGGLYEQYF.

This clone has just one count. This chain connects TRBV4-3 to TRBJ2-1; D is unresolved. Germline V lookup: CDR1 LGHNA, CDR2 YSLEER. Trimming removed 6 bases at V and 10 bases at J, with 10 bases between. This CDR3 region has 11 residues. The CDR3 sequence is CASRHGREQFF. In nucleotides, the CDR3 is TGCGCCAGCAGACACGGTAGGGAGCAGTTCTTC.

This clone has just a few counts. The CDR3 here is CASRPAGAVGELFF. For the CDR3, the DNA is TGCGCCAGCAGACCCGCGGGGGCGGTCGGGGAGCTGTTTTTT. This chain uses TRBV5-1 with TRBJ2-2, with a weak D call TRBD2 (7 bases). Trimming took 5 bases from V and 7 from J, leaving 15 bases between them. The CDR3 has 14 residues. Germline assignment: CDR1 SGHRS and CDR2 YFSETQ.

The chain combines TRBV11-2 with TRBJ2-3, with D perhaps assigned TRBD1 or TRBD2 (5 bases each). The V end lost 5 bases, the J end lost 8 bases, and 14 bases lay between the germline ends. Per the germline V gene, CDR1 is SGHAT and CDR2 is FQNNGV. The CDR3 is made up of 13 amino acids. CDR3: CASSPGRLTTQYF. CDR3 nucleotide sequence: TGTGCCAGCAGCCCGGGGCGTCTTACTACGCAGTATTTT.

The genes are TRBV5-6 and TRBJ1-1; D is uncertain. CDR1 and CDR2 (germline): SGHDT, YYEEEE. This CDR3 has 12 residues. Trimming shortened V by 0 bases and J by 2 bases, and 2 bases separated the two germline ends. The CDR3 nucleotides are TGTGCCAGCAGCTTGGATAACACTGAAGCTTTCTTT. This encodes CASSLDNTEAFF.

This chain links TRBV6-9 with TRBJ1-3; 8 nucleotides match TRBD1. The germline V gene encodes CDR1 MNHGY and CDR2 SVAAGI. Losses at the gene ends were 2 bases for V and 6 bases for J; bases not matched to a gene: 3. The CDR3 loop spans 14 amino acids. CDR3 sequence (DNA): TGTGCCAGCAGTTATCGGGACAGGTTAAACACCATATATTTT. This codes for CASSYRDRLNTIYF.

The chain employs TRBV7-2 and TRBJ1-5; tentatively, D is TRBD1 (5 bases). In germline, CDR1 is SGHTA, CDR2 FQGNSA. V was trimmed by 1 base and J by 8 bases, leaving 18 bases between them. This CDR3 region has 16 residues. CDR3 sequence: CASSLDGGGISEPQHF. Written as DNA, the CDR3 is TGTGCCAGCAGCTTAGATGGGGGGGGGATATCGGAGCCCCAGCATTTT.

The chain employs TRBV30 and TRBJ2-1; 7 bases map to TRBD1. Losses at the gene ends were 6 bases for V and 4 bases for J; bases not matched to a gene: 9. Germline V gene sequence: CDR1 GTSNPN, CDR2 SVGIG (reference sequence). The CDR3 runs to 14 residues. The CDR3 DNA is TGTGCCTGTTCCGCAGGGGACAGATACAATGAGCAGTTCTTC. Amino acids: CACSAGDRYNEQFF. Variable domain in full (rest from reference TRBV30 and TRBJ2-1): SQTIHQWPATLVQPVGSPLSLECTVEGTSNPNLYWYRQAAGRGLQLLFYSVGIGQISSEVPQNLSASRPQDRQFILSSKKLLLSDSGFYLCACSAGDRYNEQFFGPGTRLTVL.

The chain uses TRBV5-1 and TRBJ2-5; the match to TRBD2 covers 9 bases. Losses at the gene ends were 4 bases for V and 2 bases for J; bases not matched to a gene: 6. From germline, CDR1 is SGHRS and CDR2 YFSETQ. This CDR3 has 15 amino acids. CDR3 in amino acids: CASSLGLALQETQYF. In nucleotides, the CDR3 is TGCGCCAGCAGCCTAGGACTAGCGTTACAAGAGACCCAGTACTTC.

This chain uses TRBV15 with TRBJ1-1; tentatively, D is TRBD1 (6 bases). Germline assignment: CDR1 LNHNV and CDR2 YYDKDF (reference sequence). The CDR3 is 12 amino acids. V lost 1 base, J lost 8 bases, and 8 bases lay in between. CDR3 coding DNA: TGTGCCACCAGCAGAGTCGGGACAGAAGCTTTCTTT. Translated, it gives CATSRVGTEAFF.

The V call is TRBV7-2, the J call TRBJ2-2; 9 nucleotides match TRBD1. The CDR3 sequence is 16 residues long. After removal of 6 bases from V and 4 bases from J, the junction contained 9 bases not matched to a gene. Germline V gene sequence: CDR1 SGHTA, CDR2 FQGNSA. Here the CDR3 reads CASRRSGTGLTGELFF. DNA for the CDR3: TGTGCCAGCAGGAGAAGCGGGACAGGGCTCACCGGGGAGCTGTTTTTT.

On this clone itself: Other DNA sequences of this sample code for an identical CDR3. This sequence joins TRBV18 and TRBJ2-6; D not certain. V was pared by 2 bases and J by 2 bases, with 4 bases between. Germline V CDR1 and CDR2: KGHSH, LQKENI. The CDR3 consists of 14 residues. Written as DNA, the CDR3 is TGTGCCAGCTCACCAGGGACTGGGGCCAACGTCCTGACTTTC. Its protein is CASSPGTGANVLTF.

This clone was observed a single time. The genes are TRBV27 and TRBJ2-7, with D maybe TRBD2 (5 bases). V was shortened by 5 bases and J by 1 base, with 12 bases between the two germline ends. The germline V gene encodes CDR1 MNHEY and CDR2 SMNVEV (reference sequence). This CDR3 is built from 14 residues. The CDR3 nucleotides are TGTGCCAGCAGTAGGGTAGGAGGATCCTACGAGCAGTACTTC. As protein: CASSRVGGSYEQYF.

This clone appeared once. V usage is TRBV28 and J usage is TRBJ1-2; possibly TRBD1 for D (6 bases). V was pared by 2 bases and J by 8 bases, with 15 bases between. The CDR3 consists of 14 residues. CDR1 and CDR2 (germline): MDHEN, SYDVKM. CDR3 residues: CASSLDALGQGYTF. The CDR3 DNA reads as TGTGCCAGCAGTTTAGATGCCCTCGGACAGGGCTACACCTTC.